This T cell receptor beta chain was sequenced for a study of blood T cell repertoires in COVID-19. Across the whole study: The origin of the acute and convalescent COVID-19 samples was the United States, Italy and Spain. In each case, the material was cDNA or gDNA derived from T cells, B-cell-depleted T cells, or PBMCs.

CDR3 size: 12 residues. The ends were cut back, 5 bases at V and 11 bases at J, with 14 bases in the middle. Looked up from germline, CDR1 is SEHNR and CDR2 is FQNEAQ (reference sequence). Profiling relied on immunoSEQ multiplex PCR, and the TCRdb table lists in-frame clones only, not all of them. The sample includes about 380,000 clones, approximately 80% of them seen just once. The TCR was taken from a human donor with acute or convalescent COVID-19. The donor label of this sample is uncertain. What was sequenced was peripheral blood. The chain carries TRBV7-9 and TRBJ2-3; D may be TRBD1 (6 bases). In nucleotides, the CDR3 is TGTGCCAGCAGCCTGCCGGGACACCTGCAGTATTTT. The encoded protein is CASSLPGHLQYF.